Below are 20 T cell receptor beta chains sequenced from a single sample in a study of somatic mutations in cytotoxic T cells in rheumatoid arthritis. Profiled with immunoSEQ multiplex PCR; TCRdb holds only in-frame clones, not every one. Of about 7,300 clones in the sample, about 79% were seen once. The specimen was CD8+ T cells sorted from blood. Receptors were obtained from an adult with rheumatoid arthritis.

The chain carries TRBV30 and TRBJ2-7; D remains ambiguous. Deletions cut 4 bases from V and 2 bases from J, with 15 bases between. The CDR3 is 14 amino acids. CDR1 and CDR2 (germline): GTSNPN, SVGIG (reference sequence). CDR3 in DNA: TGTGCCTGGAACCAGTTGGGCAGCACCTACGAGCAGTACTTC. Translated: CAWNQLGSTYEQYF.

V and J are TRBV4-1 and TRBJ2-3, with 7 bases aligning to TRBD2. CDR1 and CDR2 from the germline V gene are MGHRA and YSYEKL. This CDR3 contains 17 residues. The junction had 9 bases not matched to a gene; V was cut back by 3 bases and J by 0 bases. The CDR3 nucleotides are TGCGCCAGCAGCCACCCTCCTCGGCGGGGGAGCACAGATACGCAGTATTTT. Its protein product is CASSHPPRRGSTDTQYF.

The chain uses TRBV27 and TRBJ1-4, with 9 bases that match TRBD1. The germline CDR1 and CDR2 sequences are MNHEY and SMNVEV (reference sequence). The CDR3 spans 15 residues. V shed 6 bases, J shed 6 bases, and the junction held 8 bases outside the gene matches. The CDR3 DNA reads TGTGCCAGCAGCGCCTACAGGGGGCCGGATGAAAAACTGTTTTTT. Translating it yields CASSAYRGPDEKLFF.

The rearrangement joins TRBV6-5 to TRBJ2-3; a possible D gene is TRBD1 (6 bases). This CDR3 region has 16 residues. CDR1 and CDR2 (germline): MNHEY, SVGAGI. V lost 0 bases to trimming and J lost 2 bases, with 12 bases between them. The CDR3 spells CASSYSTGLSTDTQYF. The CDR3 nucleotides are TGTGCCAGCAGTTACTCGACAGGCTTATCCACAGATACGCAGTATTTT.

The genes are TRBV27 and TRBJ2-7; no clear D. Between the trimmed V and J ends, which lost 3 bases and 2 bases, there was a span of 8 bases. The germline CDR1 and CDR2 sequences are MNHEY and SMNVEV (reference sequence). The length of the CDR3 is 13 residues. The CDR3 is CASSFTGPYEQYF. CDR3 in DNA: TGTGCCAGCAGTTTTACGGGTCCCTACGAGCAGTACTTC.

The chain couples TRBV6-4 to TRBJ2-7; D might be TRBD1 (5 bases). V was clipped by 8 bases and J by 3 bases, with 17 bases between them. Germline CDR1 is MRHNA and CDR2 is SNTAGT. The CDR3 has 14 amino acids. CDR3 sequence (DNA): TGTGCCAGCGTTAGGGGCCTCATAGGCTACGAGCAGTACTTC. Translation: CASVRGLIGYEQYF.

The chain recombines TRBV6-6 with TRBJ2-3; D remains unclear. CDR3 length: 16 amino acids. Trimming cost V 1 base and J 1 base, with 12 bases left between them. Germline V lookup: CDR1 MNHNY, CDR2 SVGAGI (reference sequence). The CDR3 DNA follows: TGTGCCAGCAGTTACTTAAGCGTCGGAGGCACAGATACGCAGTATTTT. Its protein is CASSYLSVGGTDTQYF.

The chain employs TRBV25-1 and TRBJ2-1; TRBD1 or TRBD2 may be the D gene (5 bases each). Germline values: CDR1 MGHDK, CDR2 SYGVNS. Trimming stripped 2 bases from V and 1 base from J, with 9 bases between. The CDR3 covers 15 residues. Here the CDR3 DNA reads TGTGCCAGCAGTGAAACTGGGGGATCCTACAATGAGCAGTTCTTC. It is translated as CASSETGGSYNEQFF. Full variable domain (outside the CDR3, taken from reference TRBV25-1 and TRBJ2-1): EADIYQTPRYLVIGTGKKITLECSQTMGHDKMYWYQQDPGMELHLIHYSYGVNSTEKGDLSSESTVSRIRTEHFPLTLESARPSHTSQYLCASSETGGSYNEQFFGPGTRLTVL.

The V call is TRBV7-2, the J call TRBJ2-3, with 11 bases identical to TRBD2. This CDR3 spans 17 amino acids. Germline values: CDR1 SGHTA, CDR2 FQGNSA. V lost 4 bases and J lost 4; bases outside the gene matches: 10. CDR3 coding DNA: TGTGCCAGCAGCTCATCCCCTAGCGGGGGGCGGCCAGATACGCAGTATTTT. It translates to CASSSSPSGGRPDTQYF.

This rearrangement joins TRBV7-9 to TRBJ1-1, with 8 bases fitting TRBD1. Unmatched junction bases numbered 9, after V lost 4 bases and J lost 2 bases. This CDR3 region has 16 residues. Germline values: CDR1 SEHNR, CDR2 FQNEAQ (reference sequence). Here the CDR3 reads CASSYNPTGGNTEAFF. The DNA of the CDR3 is TGTGCCAGCAGCTATAACCCCACAGGGGGTAACACTGAAGCTTTCTTT.

The chain is built from TRBV30 and TRBJ2-7, with D possibly being TRBD2 (7 bases). The CDR3 totals 14 residues. CDR1 is GTSNPN and CDR2 is SVGIG in the germline V gene (reference sequence). The ends were cut back, 0 bases at V and 2 bases at J, with 11 bases in the middle. In DNA form, the CDR3 reads TGTGCCTGGAGTGTTGGGGAGGGGGCCTACGAGCAGTACTTC. Protein: CAWSVGEGAYEQYF. Drawing the rest from reference TRBV30 and TRBJ2-7, the complete variable domain is SQTIHQWPATLVQPVGSPLSLECTVEGTSNPNLYWYRQAAGRGLQLLFYSVGIGQISSEVPQNLSASRPQDRQFILSSKKLLLSDSGFYLCAWSVGEGAYEQYFGPGTRLTVT.

Only a few counts were recorded for this clone. The rearrangement uses TRBV13 and TRBJ1-5; maybe TRBD1 (5 bases). V was cut by 2 bases and J by 2 bases, with 13 bases left in between. Germline values: CDR1 PRHDT, CDR2 FYEKMQ (reference sequence). This CDR3 spans 16 amino acids. The CDR3 bases are TGTGCCAGCAGCTTACGAGGGGACGGGGGCAATCAGCCCCAGCATTTT. Translation gives CASSLRGDGGNQPQHF.

This clone was picked up one time. This chain joins TRBV7-3 and TRBJ2-2; 7 bases agree with TRBD1. CDR3 length: 17 amino acids. Germline lookup yields CDR1 SGHTA and CDR2 FQGTGA. The J segment lost 9 bases and the V segment lost 5 bases, leaving 18 bases of the junction unmatched. This chain's CDR3 is CASSARQGTGANRELFF. The CDR3 nucleotides are TGTGCCAGCAGCGCCCGTCAGGGAACAGGGGCTAATAGGGAGCTGTTTTTT.

This clone was detected only a few times. The chain carries TRBV30 and TRBJ2-7, with TRBD2 as a possible D gene (7 bases). The CDR3 sequence is 13 residues long. CDR1 and CDR2 from the germline V gene are GTSNPN and SVGIG (reference sequence). The ends were cut back, 2 bases at V and 4 bases at J, with 12 bases in the middle. The CDR3 here is CAWSYGGPYEQYF. In nucleotides, the CDR3 is TGTGCCTGGAGTTACGGGGGGCCGTACGAGCAGTACTTC.

The chain links TRBV11-2 to TRBJ2-1; TRBD2 matches 13 bases. Germline V gives CDR1 SGHAT, CDR2 FQNNGV. Unmatched junction bases numbered 8, after V lost 4 bases and J lost 8 bases. There are 16 residues in the CDR3. The CDR3 sequence is CASSSPTSGGQDEQFF. The CDR3 region has the DNA TGTGCCAGCAGCTCCCCGACTAGCGGGGGGCAGGATGAGCAGTTCTTC.

This chain uses TRBV2 with TRBJ2-3; 8 nucleotides line up with TRBD2. V lost 10 bases to trimming and J lost 2 bases; unmatched junction nucleotides: 8. CDR1 is SNHLY, CDR2 FYNNEI, per germline. The CDR3 runs to 14 residues. CDR3: CAIKREWDTDTQYF. The CDR3 DNA reads as TGTGCCATCAAGCGGGAGTGGGACACAGATACGCAGTATTTT.

This chain joins TRBV27 and TRBJ2-7; a weak D match, TRBD2 (5 bases). CDR1 MNHEY and CDR2 SMNVEV come from the germline V gene (reference sequence). CDR3 size: 15 residues. Trimming pared 1 base from V and 5 bases from J, leaving 15 bases between. The CDR3 loop reads CASSLFRERSDEQYF. The CDR3 DNA sequence: TGTGCCAGCAGTTTATTCCGGGAACGGTCCGACGAGCAGTACTTC.

V usage is TRBV10-3 and J usage is TRBJ1-2; no definite D call. V was cut by 3 bases and J by 2 bases, with 13 bases left in between. CDR3 length: 15 amino acids. Germline V CDR1 and CDR2: ENHRY, SYGVKD. The CDR3 DNA sequence: TGTGCCATCAGTGATTCTGTTTCCTCCAACTATGGCTACACCTTC. Its protein is CAISDSVSSNYGYTF.

The V gene is TRBV4-1, the J gene TRBJ2-1; possibly TRBD2 for D (5 bases). Germline values: CDR1 MGHRA, CDR2 YSYEKL. This CDR3 comprises 15 residues. The V gene lost 1 base and the J gene lost 6 bases, with 13 bases spanning the gap. CDR3 sequence: CASSQGVLEGNEQFF. For the CDR3, the DNA is TGCGCCAGCAGCCAAGGGGTCCTTGAGGGCAATGAGCAGTTCTTC.

This clone was seen a few times. The chain joins TRBV4-1 to TRBJ1-1, with unresolved D. Germline V CDR1 and CDR2: MGHRA, YSYEKL. Trimming cost V 0 bases and J 6 bases, with 14 bases left between them. The CDR3 is 15 amino acids. This chain's CDR3 is CASSQEPGIVAEAFF. The CDR3 bases are TGCGCCAGCAGCCAAGAACCGGGGATCGTGGCTGAAGCTTTCTTT.